This T cell receptor beta chain was observed in a study of blood T cell repertoires in COVID-19 (dated by TCRdb to the early 2020s). Context from the whole study: The collaborator samples originated in the United States, Italy and Spain and spanned the acute and convalescent phases of COVID-19. The material from the prospective study consisted of cDNA or gDNA derived from T cells, B-cell-depleted T cells, or PBMCs. Deeply sampled blood TCRbeta repertoires from subjects exposed to, actively infected with, or recovered from COVID-19 were included in the dataset. The repertoires were released in a freely available public database intended as a resource for research on the immune response to SARS-CoV-2. Samples were obtained from the ongoing ImmuneRACE study (first 160 participants) and from some 1,200 subjects provided by 6 global collaborators. Sample metadata almost always included a de-identified subject ID, COVID-19 status, age in years and sex. Where HLA class I and class II types were available, the types were taken from metadata supplied by the sample provider, not from assay-based typing.

TCRbeta CDR3 regions were amplified from genomic DNA by means of the immunoSEQ Assay, a bias-controlled multiplex PCR. The study's processing was this. Within the assay, amplification of reference gene primers was used to estimate how many nucleated cells each sample contained. To quantify the absolute abundance of each unique TCRbeta CDR3 rearrangement, sequence reads were collapsed and filtered. Productive Simpson clonality was computed per sample as the square root of Simpson's diversity index over productive rearrangements. This immuneACCESS table, as held by TCRdb, lists in-frame sequences with V and J called but not all clones. Of the missing ones, under half trace to an unresolved V gene in checked studies; the others have no known cause. That table gives V, J and clone size, and the DNA gave D and trimming. The sample has under 350,000 clones on record, around 87% of them singletons. Together, the top ten hold 1% to 1.5% of the sample.

Broad study findings and their caveats: The amount of clinical and demographic metadata varied by source and participant and was provided uncurated.

With respect to this clone: The clone's antigen remains unknown. There are no base qualities to consult, and no much larger clone falls within one base.

Deletion took 0 bases off V and 5 bases off J, with a span of 17 bases between the germline ends. The CDR3 goes from the cysteine to the phenylalanine over 16 residues. Of the read, only the CDR3 DNA is kept; its 48 bases are in frame from base 1. CDR1 SGDLS and CDR2 YYNGEE were looked up in the germline V gene. Collaborating institutions collected whole blood in K2EDTA tubes following their own protocols. For TCRbeta analysis, collaborators shipped samples in one of three forms: frozen whole blood, isolated PBMCs, or DNA extracted from either of those sample types. The sequence links TRBV9 to TRBJ2-5; a tentative D match to TRBD1 spans 6 bases. Material for sequencing was peripheral blood. The source of this sequence is a man aged 65-85 years with acute or convalescent COVID-19. CDR3 reads: CASSVDPKQGGETQYF. The base sequence is TGTGCCAGCAGCGTAGACCCCAAACAGGGCGGGGAGACCCAGTACTTC.